This T cell receptor beta chain comes out of a study of shared clonotypes between healthy human individuals. V lost 4 bases to trimming and J lost 0 bases, with 17 bases between them. CDR1 is SGHRS, CDR2 YFSETQ, per germline. There are 17 residues in the CDR3. Clones were sequenced by immunoSEQ multiplex PCR, and TCRdb holds only the in-frame ones, with some missing. This table holds some 1,600,000 clones, 98% found once. The V and J genes are TRBV5-1 and TRBJ2-1; possible D gene TRBD1, 5 bases. The TCR was taken from a man in his thirties or forties in good health. Sequenced: naive CD4+ T cells sorted from blood. Subset specified: CD45RA+ positively selected. CDR3 in DNA: TGCGCCAGCAGCCCTGGCCTGGGGCAGAGCTCCTACAATGAGCAGTTCTTC. As protein: CASSPGLGQSSYNEQFF.